This is a list of T cell receptor beta chains from one sample in a study of blood T cell repertoires in COVID-19. The method was immunoSEQ multiplex PCR; TCRdb's version includes in-frame clones alone and lacks a portion of them. The repertoire has 90,000 or so clones, around 72% of them found once; the top ten carry roughly an eighth. The sequenced sample consisted of peripheral blood. Receptors originate from a woman aged 80 or over with acute or convalescent COVID-19. The CDR3 runs from the conserved cysteine through the conserved F or W. D genes are given only for firm matches. Rows give clone size only sometimes, using once, few, many, or a class for an expanded clone.

d_call: -
v_call: TRBV14
j_call: TRBJ2-5
clone_size: -
cdr3_length: 16
cdr3_nt: TGTGCCAGCAGCCAAGAGTTGGGCGGGGTCAGGGAGACCCAGTACTTC
cdr3_aa: CASSQELGGVRETQYF

d_call: -
v_call: TRBV3-1/TRBV3-2
j_call: TRBJ1-2
clone_size: -
cdr3_length: 12
cdr3_nt: TGTGCCAGCAGCCAAACCCGGTATGGCTACACCTTC
cdr3_aa: CASSQTRYGYTF

d_call: TRBD1
v_call: TRBV10-3
j_call: TRBJ2-1
clone_size: -
cdr3_length: 14
cdr3_nt: TGTGTCATCCAGGGGACAGGGTTTGGCAATGAGCAGTTCTTC
cdr3_aa: CVIQGTGFGNEQFF

d_call: -
v_call: TRBV18
j_call: TRBJ1-3
clone_size: -
cdr3_length: 16
cdr3_nt: TGTGCCAGCTCACCAGTGGCCACCGTCTCTGGAAACACCATATATTTT
cdr3_aa: CASSPVATVSGNTIYF

d_call: TRBD2
v_call: TRBV6-2/TRBV6-3
j_call: TRBJ2-7
clone_size: -
cdr3_length: 15
cdr3_nt: TGTGCCAGCAGCTCTCTAGCGGGGGGTTTGCACGAGCAGTACTTC
cdr3_aa: CASSSLAGGLHEQYF

d_call: -
v_call: TRBV5-1
j_call: TRBJ1-1
clone_size: -
cdr3_length: 12
cdr3_nt: TGCGCCAGCAGCTTGGCGGACACTGAAGCTTTCTTT
cdr3_aa: CASSLADTEAFF

d_call: -
v_call: TRBV6-5
j_call: TRBJ2-7
clone_size: -
cdr3_length: 13
cdr3_nt: TGTGCCAGCAATGCCGGTAACTCCTACGAGCAGTACTTC
cdr3_aa: CASNAGNSYEQYF

d_call: -
v_call: TRBV28
j_call: TRBJ1-2
clone_size: -
cdr3_length: 13
cdr3_nt: TGTGCCAGCAGCCCCGGGGTGTTGGATGGCTACACCTTC
cdr3_aa: CASSPGVLDGYTF

d_call: -
v_call: TRBV5-8
j_call: TRBJ1-2
clone_size: -
cdr3_length: 12
cdr3_nt: TGTGCCAGCAGCTTCCCCCCGGGTGGCTACACCTTC
cdr3_aa: CASSFPPGGYTF

d_call: TRBD1
v_call: TRBV6-2/TRBV6-3
j_call: TRBJ1-1
clone_size: few
cdr3_length: 16
cdr3_nt: TGTGCCAGCAGTAGGGGACAGGGGGCGCGAAACACTGAAGCTTTCTTT
cdr3_aa: CASSRGQGARNTEAFF